These T cell receptor beta chains were read from a single sample in a study of shared clonotypes between healthy human individuals. TCRdb keeps only in-frame clones here, not all; method: immunoSEQ multiplex PCR. The sample includes roughly 1,600,000 clones, approximately 98.5% of them seen just once. Specimen: naive CD4+ T cells sorted from blood. These receptors were taken from a man aged 25-40 years in good health. Each CDR3 is given with its conserved first and last residue. The D gene is left open where the match is weak. The size entry is marked missing in some rows and otherwise reads once, few, many or a size class.

>.|.|TRBJ1-3|TRBV2|12
TGTGCCAGCTCGGCAGGGCGGAACACCATATATTTT
CASSAGRNTIYF
>.|.|TRBJ2-4|TRBV5-1|19
TGCGCCAGCAGCTTAGGCCTCCAGGGTCTCCCGTCCCCCAAAAACATTCAGTACTTC
CASSLGLQGLPSPKNIQYF
>TRBD1|.|TRBJ2-1|TRBV18|17
TGTGCCAGCTCACTAGCTCAGGGGGCCGCTGCCTACAATGAGCAGTTCTTC
CASSLAQGAAAYNEQFF
>.|once|TRBJ1-2|TRBV5-4|14
TGTGCCAGCACCCCTTGGGGGGACGACTATGGCTACACCTTC
CASTPWGDDYGYTF
>.|.|TRBJ2-7|TRBV28|13
TGTGCCAGCAGTTTAGTCGGAACCTACGAGCAGTACTTC
CASSLVGTYEQYF
>.|.|TRBJ1-5|TRBV15|16
TGTGCCACCAGCAGAGCACGGGGGGCCAGCAATCAGCCCCAGCATTTT
CATSRARGASNQPQHF
>.|.|TRBJ1-5|TRBV6-1|13
TGTGCCAGCAGTCAGGACACAAATCAGCCCCAGCATTTT
CASSQDTNQPQHF
>.|.|TRBJ2-1|TRBV5-1|13
TGCGCCAGCAGCACCACAGGGTGGAATGAGCAGTTCTTC
CASSTTGWNEQFF
>TRBD1|.|TRBJ2-7|TRBV11-2|16
TGTGCCAGCCGATCCTTGTTCAGGGGGCCTTCCTACGAGCAGTACTTC
CASRSLFRGPSYEQYF
>.|.|TRBJ2-7|TRBV28|11
TGTGCCAGCAGTTTCACCCTGGAGCAGTACTTC
CASSFTLEQYF
>.|.|TRBJ2-3|TRBV6-5|14
TGTGCCAGCAGGCGAAATCCAGGGGCCGATACGCAGTATTTT
CASRRNPGADTQYF
>TRBD1|once|TRBJ2-1|TRBV9|16
TGTGCCAGCAGCGCAACAGGGGCTAGCTCCTACAATGAGCAGTTCTTC
CASSATGASSYNEQFF
>TRBD1|.|TRBJ1-2|TRBV7-9|12
TGTGCCACCAACGACAGGGGAGATGGCTACACCTTC
CATNDRGDGYTF
>.|.|TRBJ2-2|TRBV18|16
TGTGCCAGCTCACCATCCCCTCCTGATTTGTCCGGGGAGCTGTTTTTT
CASSPSPPDLSGELFF
>TRBD1|.|TRBJ2-7|TRBV6-1|14
TGTGCCAGCAGTTGGGACAGGGGACAGGGCGAGCAGTACTTC
CASSWDRGQGEQYF
>.|.|TRBJ2-7|TRBV2|12
TGTGCCACGTCGGGAGACCCCTACGAGCAGTACTTC
CATSGDPYEQYF
>.|.|TRBJ2-1|TRBV19|16
TGTGCCAGTAGTAGGTCAGGGGTTTGGATCCGGGATGAGCAGTTCTTC
CASSRSGVWIRDEQFF
>TRBD2|.|TRBJ2-1|TRBV10-3|11
TGTGCCATCGGGACTAGCGGTGAGCAGTTCTTC
CAIGTSGEQFF
>.|.|TRBJ1-1|TRBV27|14
TGTGCCAGCAGTTTGAGGAATAGTAACGCTGAAGCTTTCTTT
CASSLRNSNAEAFF
>.|.|TRBJ1-1|TRBV10-3|13
TGTGCCATCAGGGCAGGGGTGAACACTGAAGCTTTCTTT
CAIRAGVNTEAFF
>.|.|TRBJ1-4|TRBV28|13
TGTGCCAGCAGTGAGACAACTAATGAAAAACTGTTTTTT
CASSETTNEKLFF
>.|once|TRBJ1-1|TRBV7-9|13
TGTGCCAGCAGTGGACGTTGGAACACTGAAGCTTTCTTT
CASSGRWNTEAFF
>TRBD2|once|TRBJ2-1|TRBV7-6|16
TGTGCCAGCAGCTCGAACAGCGGGGGATCCTACAATGAGCAGTTCTTC
CASSSNSGGSYNEQFF
>.|.|TRBJ1-2|TRBV28|12
TGTGCCAGCAGTATCGTAGCCTATGGCTACACCTTC
CASSIVAYGYTF
>.|.|TRBJ2-5|TRBV6-1|11
TGTGCCAGCAGTCACCCCGACAGCCGGTACTTC
CASSHPDSRYF
>.|.|TRBJ2-7|TRBV30|14
TGTGCCTGGGGTTGGGCTGGGGAGGAAAACGAGCAGTACTTC
CAWGWAGEENEQYF
>TRBD1|.|TRBJ1-1|TRBV19|13
TGTGCCAGTAGCGACAGGGCAAACACTGAAGCTTTCTTT
CASSDRANTEAFF
>TRBD1|.|TRBJ2-7|TRBV7-8|14
TGTGCCAGCAGCTTAAGGGACAGGCCTTACGAGCAGTACTTC
CASSLRDRPYEQYF
>.|.|TRBJ1-2|TRBV19|13
TGTGCCAGTAGTATAGCAGACAGCCGCAAGTACACCTTC
CASSIADSRKYTF
>.|.|TRBJ2-7|TRBV7-2|12
TGTGCCAGCAGCTTAAATCTTGGGGAGCAGTACTTC
CASSLNLGEQYF
>.|.|TRBJ2-1|TRBV2|14
TGTGCCAGCAGTGGGGGTGGGTCCTACAATGAGCAGTTCTTC
CASSGGGSYNEQFF
>.|.|TRBJ1-5|TRBV6-5|15
TGTGCCAGCAGCCTTAGTCGGTTTAGCAATCAGCCCCAGCATTTT
CASSLSRFSNQPQHF
>TRBD1|.|TRBJ1-5|TRBV2|15
TGTGCCAGCAGTGAGACAGGGGGAAGCAATCAGCCCCAGCATTTT
CASSETGGSNQPQHF
>.|.|TRBJ1-5|TRBV5-6|15
TGTGCCAGCAGCTTGGGCAGGGTCCCCAATCAGCCCCAGCATTTT
CASSLGRVPNQPQHF
>TRBD2|.|TRBJ2-2|TRBV14|15
TGTGCCAGCAGAGTGAGCGGGGTTAGATCCGGGGAGCTGTTTTTT
CASRVSGVRSGELFF
>.|.|TRBJ2-5|TRBV18|13
TGTGCCAGCTCACCCCTGCACGGTGAGACCCAGTACTTC
CASSPLHGETQYF
>.|.|TRBJ2-2|TRBV6-5|12
TGTGGTGTGGGAACGAACACCGGGGAGCTGTTTTTT
CGVGTNTGELFF
>TRBD2|.|TRBJ2-7|TRBV9|15
TGTGCCAGCAGCGAGGGACTAGCGGGAGAACACGAGCAGTACTTC
CASSEGLAGEHEQYF
>.|.|TRBJ2-7|TRBV28|15
TGTGCCAGCACCCCAGGGGGCGGGAGCCCCTACGAGCAGTACTTC
CASTPGGGSPYEQYF
>.|.|TRBJ1-1|TRBV5-4|13
TGTGCCAGCAGATTGGGAGCGGCGGCTGAAGCTTTCTTT
CASRLGAAAEAFF
>.|.|TRBJ1-2|TRBV28|12
TGTGCCAGCAGTTATGGGGGCTATGGCTACACCTTC
CASSYGGYGYTF
>TRBD2|.|TRBJ2-3|TRBV7-3|21
TGTGCCAGCAGCTTAAACCCGCGGGGGACTAGCGGGGTGGGGAACACAGATACGCAGTATTTT
CASSLNPRGTSGVGNTDTQYF
>TRBD2|.|TRBJ2-7|TRBV2|16
TGTGCCAGCCCTCCGCGGGGGCTAGCGGGGAACTACGAGCAGTACTTC
CASPPRGLAGNYEQYF
>.|once|TRBJ2-5|TRBV18|15
TGTGCCAGCTCACCAATCAGGCAGGACACAGCGACCCAGTACTTC
CASSPIRQDTATQYF
>.|.|TRBJ2-7|TRBV5-1|14
TGCGCCAGCAGCCGGACACCCGTAATGGGGGAGCAGTACTTC
CASSRTPVMGEQYF